A selection of T cell receptor beta chains follows, all from one sample in a study of beta chain features in type 1 diabetes. Data came from immunoSEQ multiplex PCR; TCRdb stores just in-frame clones and leaves some out. This repertoire shows 150,000 to 200,000 clones, about 7.9% found once; its top ten account for 0.5%. The sequenced material came from central memory CD4+ T cells from blood. The receptors were sampled from a man between 18 and 35 years old with type 1 diabetes. CDR3s include the opening cysteine and the closing phenylalanine or tryptophan. A D gene is named only where the DNA matches it firmly. Not all rows give a size; the values are once, few, many and, for expanded clones, a class.

V,size,D,J,CDR3,DNA
TRBV19,few,TRBD1,TRBJ2-2,CASSIFGQGTGELFF,TGTGCCAGTAGTATTTTCGGACAGGGGACCGGGGAGCTGTTTTTT
TRBV4-1,NA,NA,TRBJ2-3,CASSRERRESDTQYF,TGCGCCAGCAGCCGCGAGAGAAGGGAGTCAGATACGCAGTATTTT
TRBV10-3,NA,TRBD1,TRBJ2-1,CAIKPTGGNEQFF,TGTGCCATCAAACCGACAGGGGGCAATGAGCAGTTCTTC
TRBV6-6,NA,NA,TRBJ2-5,CASSYTYKGDGYF,TGTGCCAGCAGTTACACGTACAAGGGGGACGGGTACTTC
TRBV4-3,few,TRBD1,TRBJ1-2,CASSQDRDRGSNYGYTF,TGCGCCAGCAGCCAAGATCGGGACAGGGGGTCTAACTATGGCTACACCTTC
TRBV20-1,few,NA,TRBJ1-1,CSASLSFEAFF,TGCAGTGCTAGTTTGAGTTTCGAAGCTTTCTTT
TRBV7-9,NA,NA,TRBJ2-7,CASSLTDLRDEQYF,TGTGCCAGCAGCTTGACGGACTTGAGAGACGAGCAGTACTTC
TRBV11-2,NA,NA,TRBJ2-1,CASSLVAGLDYEQFF,TGTGCCAGCAGCTTAGTCGCGGGACTGGATTATGAGCAGTTCTTC
TRBV2,many,TRBD2,TRBJ2-7,CASSSAGDYAYEQYF,TGTGCCAGCAGCTCGGCGGGGGACTACGCCTACGAGCAGTACTTC
TRBV28,many,NA,TRBJ2-7,CASSLWSLHRYEQYF,TGTGCCAGCAGTTTATGGAGTCTCCACCGCTACGAGCAGTACTTC
TRBV7-7,few,NA,TRBJ2-2,CASSLGASSSTGELFF,TGTGCCAGCAGCTTGGGCGCGTCCTCGAGCACCGGGGAGCTGTTTTTT
TRBV5-1,medium-sized,NA,TRBJ2-7,CASSSDRHSYEQYF,TGCGCCAGCAGCTCCGACAGGCACTCCTACGAGCAGTACTTC
TRBV27,few,TRBD2,TRBJ2-2,CASSLGSGGVSGELFF,TGTGCCAGCAGTCTTGGCAGCGGGGGAGTCAGTGGGGAGCTGTTTTTT
TRBV5-4,NA,TRBD2,TRBJ2-3,CASSFGSGGHTNTDTQYF,TGTGCCAGCAGCTTCGGTAGCGGGGGGCACACCAACACAGATACGCAGTATTTT
TRBV7-2,few,NA,TRBJ1-2,CASSLPTENYGYTF,TGTGCCAGCAGCTTACCGACAGAGAACTATGGCTACACCTTC
TRBV5-4,NA,TRBD1,TRBJ2-3,CASSQDRGLDTQYF,TGTGCCAGCAGCCAGGACAGGGGGCTAGATACGCAGTATTTT
TRBV30,NA,TRBD2,TRBJ2-7,CAWGAAGALDEQYF,TGTGCCTGGGGCGCAGCGGGAGCGCTGGACGAGCAGTACTTC
TRBV7-2,NA,TRBD1,TRBJ1-2,CASSLGQHLGGYTF,TGTGCCAGCAGCTTGGGACAGCATCTGGGGGGCTACACCTTC
TRBV29-1,NA,TRBD1,TRBJ2-3,CSVEPGQGSTDTQYF,TGCAGCGTTGAACCGGGACAGGGGAGCACAGATACGCAGTATTTT
TRBV28,many,TRBD1,TRBJ2-7,CASSSSGTELLLF,TGTGCCAGCAGTTCATCCGGGACAGAGTTATTACTCTTC
TRBV18,NA,NA,TRBJ1-1,CASSPQGVNTEAFF,TGTGCCAGCTCACCCCAGGGTGTGAACACTGAAGCTTTCTTT
TRBV4-2,NA,TRBD2,TRBJ2-5,CASSQDPGGGETQYF,TGTGCCAGCAGCCAAGATCCGGGAGGCGGGGAGACCCAGTACTTC
TRBV5-4,NA,TRBD2,TRBJ2-2,CASSLAGGTGELFF,TGTGCCAGCAGCTTGGCGGGGGGAACCGGGGAGCTGTTTTTT
TRBV7-2,NA,TRBD1,TRBJ1-1,CASSSGGSTEAFF,TGTGCCAGCAGCTCAGGGGGTAGCACTGAAGCTTTCTTT